The 29 T cell receptor beta chains below come from one sample, sequenced in a study of blood T cell repertoires in COVID-19. Some clones are missing from TCRdb's copy, which holds only in-frame ones; the method was immunoSEQ multiplex PCR. Here the sample spans 100,000 to 150,000 clones, about 80% being singletons. The sequencing input was peripheral blood. The receptors derive from a woman aged 50 to 65 with acute or convalescent COVID-19.

V gene TRBV6-1 combines with J gene TRBJ1-6, with unresolved D. CDR1 and CDR2 (germline): MNHNS, SASEGT. The CDR3 has 15 amino acids. V lost 2 bases, J lost 9 bases, and 14 bases lay in between. DNA of the CDR3: TGTGCCAGCAGTGAAACGGTCGGAGTCGGTTCACCCCTCCACTTT. Protein: CASSETVGVGSPLHF.

The rearrangement joins TRBV6-6 to TRBJ2-7; a possible D gene is TRBD1 (5 bases). In germline, CDR1 is MNHNY, CDR2 SVGAGI (reference sequence). The length of the CDR3 is 13 residues. The V and J ends lost 5 bases and 4 bases respectively, with 12 bases between them. The CDR3 is CASSQQDKYEQYF. The CDR3 bases are TGTGCCAGCAGTCAACAGGACAAATACGAGCAGTACTTC.

This chain links TRBV5-6 with TRBJ2-3, with 13 bases fitting TRBD2. The CDR3 length is 17 residues. Germline CDR1 is SGHDT and CDR2 is YYEEEE. J was trimmed by 5 bases and V by 4 bases; bases with no gene match: 10. The CDR3 DNA reads TGTGCCAGCAGCCCTCTGACTAGCGGGGGGCGTATAGATACGCAGTATTTT. Amino acid sequence: CASSPLTSGGRIDTQYF.

The genes are TRBV18 and TRBJ1-1; maybe TRBD1 (5 bases). Germline lookup yields CDR1 KGHSH and CDR2 LQKENI. The V end lost 3 bases, the J end lost 4 bases, and 9 bases lay between the germline ends. This CDR3 contains 13 residues. DNA of the CDR3: TGTGCCAGCTCACCTGCGGGGGGCACTGAAGCTTTCTTT. This codes for CASSPAGGTEAFF.

The CDR3 nucleotides read TGTGCCTGGGCCCGGGGGGGGACCGGGGAGCTGTTTTTT. Its translation: CAWARGGTGELFF. The chain has TRBV30 and TRBJ2-2, with TRBD2 identical over 8 bases. The CDR3 loop spans 13 amino acids. V was clipped by 5 bases and J by 5 bases; unmatched bases: 4. Germline V lookup: CDR1 GTSNPN, CDR2 SVGIG (reference sequence).

The rearrangement links TRBV28 to TRBJ1-5; 8 nucleotides line up with TRBD1. Per germline, CDR1 MDHEN and CDR2 SYDVKM. The CDR3 is 15 residues long. V lost 6 bases and J lost 0; bases outside the gene matches: 4. For the CDR3, the DNA is TGTGCCAGCAGCCGACAGGGGTATAGCAATCAGCCCCAGCATTTT. Its protein is CASSRQGYSNQPQHF.

This chain joins TRBV5-1 and TRBJ1-5; 8 nucleotides align to TRBD1. V lost 4 bases to trimming and J lost 5 bases; unmatched junction nucleotides: 2. Per the germline V gene, CDR1 is SGHRS and CDR2 is YFSETQ. The CDR3 runs to 13 residues. Here the CDR3 reads CASSPTGDQPQHF. The CDR3 nucleotides read TGCGCCAGCAGCCCGACAGGGGATCAGCCCCAGCATTTT.

This sequence joins TRBV28 and TRBJ2-3; TRBD1 matches at 10 bases. The CDR3 spans 15 residues. J was trimmed by 4 bases and V by 6 bases; bases with no gene match: 7. Germline V gives CDR1 MDHEN, CDR2 SYDVKM. CDR3 amino acids: CASSPTGGEPDTQYF. In DNA form, the CDR3 reads TGTGCCAGCAGCCCGACAGGGGGCGAACCAGATACGCAGTATTTT.

This chain joins TRBV13 and TRBJ1-5; D may be TRBD1 (5 bases). The CDR3 covers 13 residues. Trimming shortened V by 0 bases and J by 7 bases, and 7 bases separated the two germline ends. CDR1 is PRHDT and CDR2 is FYEKMQ in the germline V gene (reference sequence). This chain's CDR3 is CASSLGGAQPQHF. The CDR3 DNA is TGTGCCAGCAGCTTAGGTGGGGCCCAGCCCCAGCATTTT.

The V and J genes are TRBV13 and TRBJ1-2, with a tentative D call TRBD1 (6 bases). V gave up 4 bases and J gave up 2 bases, with 8 bases separating them. There are 13 residues in the CDR3. Germline V lookup: CDR1 PRHDT, CDR2 FYEKMQ (reference sequence). The CDR3 region is CASSYGQNYGYTF. CDR3 nucleotide sequence: TGTGCCAGCAGCTACGGACAGAACTATGGCTACACCTTC.

The chain carries TRBV11-3 and TRBJ1-2; tentative D call: TRBD1 (5 bases). The CDR3 loop spans 16 amino acids. The V and J ends lost 6 bases and 4 bases respectively, with 21 bases between them. The germline CDR1 and CDR2 sequences are SGHNT and YENEEA. In DNA, the CDR3 is TGTGCCAGCAGGAGGACCCCCAGGGCATCTCTCTATGGCTACACCTTC. It encodes CASRRTPRASLYGYTF.

The V and J genes are TRBV3-1 (or the pseudogene TRBV3-2) and TRBJ2-1; TRBD2 is a possible D gene (5 bases). The V and J ends lost 4 bases and 7 bases respectively, with 14 bases between them. Germline CDR1 reads LGHDT; CDR2 reads YNNKEL (reference sequence). This CDR3 comprises 14 residues. The CDR3 region has the DNA TGTGCCAGCAGCCGGAAGCGGCAATCTAATGAGCAGTTCTTC. Protein: CASSRKRQSNEQFF.

This chain connects TRBV19 to TRBJ2-2, with D perhaps matching TRBD1 (5 bases). Trimming left V 3 bases short and J 6 bases short, with 8 bases between. This CDR3 contains 13 residues. Germline lookup yields CDR1 LNHDA and CDR2 SQIVND (reference sequence). This CDR3 is CASSIQGPGELFF. The DNA of the CDR3 is TGTGCCAGTAGTATCCAGGGTCCCGGGGAGCTGTTTTTT.

A single count supports this clone. The gene calls are TRBV10-3 and TRBJ2-1; D remains unclear. The ends were cut back, 0 bases at V and 9 bases at J, with 3 bases in the middle. The CDR3 is 11 amino acids. From germline, CDR1 is ENHRY and CDR2 SYGVKD. CDR3 sequence reads: CAISESLEQFF. The CDR3 DNA reads as TGTGCCATCAGTGAGTCTCTTGAGCAGTTCTTC.

V is TRBV10-3 and J is TRBJ2-7, with 11 bases fitting TRBD1. Germline V gene data show CDR1 as ENHRY and CDR2 as SYGVKD. V shed 5 bases and J 4 bases; nucleotides not matched to a gene: 7. The CDR3 extends over 15 amino acids. Here the CDR3 DNA reads TGTGCCATCAGTCCTGGACAGGGGGCGGTGTACGAGCAGTACTTC. This gives the protein CAISPGQGAVYEQYF.

This rearrangement joins TRBV20-1 to TRBJ2-7; 10 nucleotides align to TRBD2. V shed 3 bases, J shed 0 bases, and the junction held 8 bases outside the gene matches. CDR1 DFQATT and CDR2 SNEGSKA come from the germline V gene (reference sequence). The CDR3 loop spans 16 amino acids. DNA for the CDR3: TGCAGTGCTAGTGGCAGCGGGAGGGCCCTCTCCTACGAGCAGTACTTC. The encoded protein is CSASGSGRALSYEQYF.

The chain employs TRBV19 and TRBJ1-5; D remains unclear. The CDR3 contains 13 residues. V was clipped by 6 bases and J by 6 bases, with 12 bases between them. From germline, CDR1 is LNHDA and CDR2 SQIVND (reference sequence). The CDR3 region is CASSPAAGQPQHF. In nucleotides, the CDR3 is TGTGCCAGTAGCCCAGCGGCCGGTCAGCCCCAGCATTTT.

The chain couples TRBV5-1 to TRBJ2-1; 11 bases fit TRBD2. The CDR3 covers 15 residues. The J segment lost 7 bases and the V segment lost 4 bases, leaving 7 bases of the junction unmatched. CDR1 and CDR2 (germline): SGHRS, YFSETQ. This chain's CDR3 is CASSDLAGGMNEQFF. As DNA, the CDR3 is TGCGCCAGCAGCGATCTAGCGGGGGGTATGAATGAGCAGTTCTTC.

The chain carries TRBV18 and TRBJ1-1; TRBD1 is a possible D gene (6 bases). From germline, CDR1 is KGHSH and CDR2 LQKENI. CDR3 length: 14 amino acids. With 4 bases removed from V and 6 bases from J, the gap between germline ends came to 15 bases. CDR3 region: CASSRENRDSEAFF. The CDR3 DNA sequence: TGTGCCAGCTCACGGGAAAACAGGGATTCTGAAGCTTTCTTT.

This clone was observed a single time. V usage is TRBV19 and J usage is TRBJ2-1, with D uncertain. Trimming left V 7 bases short and J 2 bases short, with 6 bases between. The CDR3 is 12 residues long. The germline gives CDR1 LNHDA, CDR2 SQIVND (reference sequence). Written as DNA, the CDR3 is TGTGCCAGTACTTCTGCCTACAATGAGCAGTTCTTC. Translating it yields CASTSAYNEQFF.

The chain is built from TRBV6-1 and TRBJ1-6, with D perhaps TRBD1 (6 bases). The germline V and J ends were trimmed by 4 bases and 10 bases, with 20 bases remaining between them. The V gene's germline CDR1 is MNHNS and CDR2 SASEGT. The length of the CDR3 is 16 residues. The DNA for the CDR3 is TGTGCCAGCAGTGCCCTAGTGGGCAGGGGAGGGTCACCCCTCCACTTT. Residues: CASSALVGRGGSPLHF.

The chain links TRBV3-1 (or the pseudogene TRBV3-2) to TRBJ2-3; weak D call: TRBD1 (5 bases). V gave up 2 bases and J gave up 0 bases, with 6 bases separating them. The CDR3 contains 14 residues. CDR1 LGHDT and CDR2 YNNKEL come from the germline V gene (reference sequence). In DNA, the CDR3 is TGTGCCAGCAGCCAACAGGGAAGCACAGATACGCAGTATTTT. As protein: CASSQQGSTDTQYF.

This clone has just a few counts. This chain uses TRBV7-2 with TRBJ1-4, with a weak D call TRBD1 (5 bases). V lost 6 bases and J 5 bases, leaving 7 bases between the germline ends. The germline CDR1 and CDR2 sequences are SGHTA and FQGNSA. The CDR3 loop spans 12 amino acids. DNA for the CDR3: TGTGCCAGCAGTCGGGGGAATGAAAAACTGTTTTTT. Translated, it gives CASSRGNEKLFF. Complete variable domain (other parts from reference TRBV7-2 and TRBJ1-4): GAGVSQSPSNKVTEKGKDVELRCDPISGHTALYWYRQSLGQGLEFLIYFQGNSAPDKSGLPSDRFSAERTGGSVSTLTIQRTQQEDSAVYLCASSRGNEKLFFGSGTQLSVL.

V is TRBV7-9 and J is TRBJ2-7, with D maybe TRBD2 (5 bases). CDR1 and CDR2 (germline): SEHNR, FQNEAQ (reference sequence). Trimming took off 5 bases at V and 5 bases at J, with 7 bases between the two ends. The CDR3 is made up of 11 amino acids. CDR3 residues: CASSSGDEQYF. In DNA, the CDR3 is TGTGCCAGCAGCAGCGGTGACGAGCAGTACTTC.

The count of this clone is one. The chain is built from TRBV6-5 and TRBJ1-1; TRBD1 matches 7 bases. The CDR3 loop spans 15 amino acids. CDR1 MNHEY and CDR2 SVGAGI come from the germline V gene. The V and J ends lost 4 bases and 0 bases, in that order; junction bases with no gene match: 5. The CDR3 sequence is CASSSGGTVNTEAFF. The CDR3 DNA reads TGTGCCAGCAGTTCAGGGGGGACGGTGAACACTGAAGCTTTCTTT.

This clone was detected a few times. V is TRBV5-4 and J is TRBJ1-2; TRBD1 might be the D (6 bases). The CDR3 has 13 residues. In germline, CDR1 is SGHNT, CDR2 YYREEE (reference sequence). Trimming took 4 bases from V and 3 from J, leaving 10 bases between them. CDR3 bases: TGTGCCAGCAGCCGGACAGCGGACTATGGCTACACCTTC. This gives the protein CASSRTADYGYTF. Using reference TRBV5-4 and TRBJ1-2 for the parts outside the CDR3, the full variable domain is ETGVTQSPTHLIKTRGQQVTLRCSSQSGHNTVSWYQQALGQGPQFIFQYYREEENGRGNFPPRFSGLQFPNYSSELNVNALELDDSALYLCASSRTADYGYTFGSGTRLTVV.

The V call is TRBV4-1, the J call TRBJ2-3; D uncertain. CDR1 is MGHRA, CDR2 YSYEKL, per germline. With 0 bases removed from V and 6 bases from J, the gap between germline ends came to 13 bases. This CDR3 has 15 amino acids. CDR3 loop: CASSQDERATDTQYF. As DNA, the CDR3 is TGCGCCAGCAGCCAAGATGAGCGAGCGACGGATACGCAGTATTTT.

The chain uses TRBV3-1 (or the pseudogene TRBV3-2) and TRBJ2-1; 9 positions agree with TRBD2. The CDR3 contains 17 residues. In germline, CDR1 is LGHDT, CDR2 YNNKEL (reference sequence). V lost 0 bases, J lost 1 base, and 4 bases stayed unmatched. CDR3 sequence (DNA): TGTGCCAGCAGCCAAGAAGGCAGCGGGAGGTCCTACAATGAGCAGTTCTTC. It is translated as CASSQEGSGRSYNEQFF.

CDR3 region: CASSLVYGLAGAGELFF. The CDR3 bases are TGTGCCAGCAGCTTAGTCTACGGACTAGCGGGGGCCGGGGAGCTGTTTTTT. This chain uses TRBV11-2 with TRBJ2-2, with 13 nucleotides matching TRBD2. CDR3 size: 17 residues. The V gene's germline CDR1 is SGHAT and CDR2 FQNNGV. Unmatched junction bases numbered 5, after V lost 1 base and J lost 6 bases.